Included here is one TCR beta chain sequence, with context. What it recognizes is unknown. The data were taken from a study of T-cell memory formation after mild COVID-19. TCRdb itself ran the 5' RACE reads through MiXCR, one entry per CDR3 protein. The profile shows some 190,000 distinct CDR3 sequences, approximately 20% of them singletons. Overall study results and limits: For contracting clones, CD4+ ones sat mainly in CM and EM, CD8+ in EMRA.

The V end lost 3 bases, the J end lost 0 bases, and 12 bases lay between the germline ends. The CDR3 covers 14 residues. From germline, CDR1 is DFQATT and CDR2 SNEGSKA (reference sequence). This clonotype was obtained from an adult woman who had mild COVID-19 (a few samples of this study predate the infection). Cell type and time point are not known. This chain connects TRBV20-1 to TRBJ2-7; no definite D call. What was sequenced was PBMCs or a T cell subset sorted from them (not recorded which). CDR3 amino acids: CSASMPSLSYEQYF. CDR3 DNA: TGCAGTGCTAGCATGCCCTCACTCTCCTACGAGCAGTACTTC.